This T cell receptor (beta chain) is drawn from a study of chemoradiotherapy in HPV16-positive cancers. CDR1 SGHTA and CDR2 FQGNSA come from the germline V gene. V shed 5 bases and J 8 bases; nucleotides not matched to a gene: 14. The CDR3 covers 15 residues. Repeated repertoire sampling spanned the course of chemoradiotherapy. The assay was immunoSEQ multiplex PCR, and TCRdb's table has in-frame clones only and misses some. The data hold 4,500 or so clones, with roughly 88% observed a single time. This TCR derives from a human donor with HPV-associated anogenital cancer. Sequenced here: tumor tissue, sampled from a patient who underwent chemoradiotherapy. The chain combines TRBV7-2 with TRBJ1-1, with TRBD1 identical over 7 bases. The CDR3 coding sequence is TGTGCCAGCAGCCCCGAAGGACAGGCCGCACCAGAAGCTTTCTTT. Protein: CASSPEGQAAPEAFF.